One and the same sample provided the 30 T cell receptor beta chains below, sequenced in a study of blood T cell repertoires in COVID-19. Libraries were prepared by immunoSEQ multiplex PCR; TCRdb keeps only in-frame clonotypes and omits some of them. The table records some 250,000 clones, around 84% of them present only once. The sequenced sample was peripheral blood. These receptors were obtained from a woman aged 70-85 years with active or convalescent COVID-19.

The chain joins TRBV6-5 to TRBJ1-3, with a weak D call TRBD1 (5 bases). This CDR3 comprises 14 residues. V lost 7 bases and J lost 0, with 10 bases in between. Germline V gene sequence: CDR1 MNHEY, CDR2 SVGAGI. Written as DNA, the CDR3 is TGTGCCAGCACAGGGATAGACTCTGGAAACACCATATATTTT. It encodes CASTGIDSGNTIYF.

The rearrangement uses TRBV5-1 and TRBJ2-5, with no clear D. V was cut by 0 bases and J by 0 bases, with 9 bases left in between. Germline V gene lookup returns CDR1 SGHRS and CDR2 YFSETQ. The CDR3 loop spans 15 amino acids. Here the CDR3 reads CASSLVQLDQETQYF. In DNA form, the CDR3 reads TGCGCCAGCAGCTTGGTACAGTTAGACCAAGAGACCCAGTACTTC.

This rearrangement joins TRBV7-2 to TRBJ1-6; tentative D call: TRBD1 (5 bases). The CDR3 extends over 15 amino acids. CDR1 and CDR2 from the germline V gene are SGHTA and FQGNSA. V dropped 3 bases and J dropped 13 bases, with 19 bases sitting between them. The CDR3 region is CASSFRGRDGDPLHF. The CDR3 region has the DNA TGTGCCAGCAGCTTTAGAGGGCGGGACGGGGACCCCCTCCACTTT.

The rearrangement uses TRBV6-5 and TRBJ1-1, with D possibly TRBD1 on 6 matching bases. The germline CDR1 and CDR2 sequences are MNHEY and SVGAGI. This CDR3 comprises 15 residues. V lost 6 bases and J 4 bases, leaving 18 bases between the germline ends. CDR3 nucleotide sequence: TGTGCCAGCAGAAACGTGGGGGGGCGCGGCACTGAAGCTTTCTTT. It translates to CASRNVGGRGTEAFF.

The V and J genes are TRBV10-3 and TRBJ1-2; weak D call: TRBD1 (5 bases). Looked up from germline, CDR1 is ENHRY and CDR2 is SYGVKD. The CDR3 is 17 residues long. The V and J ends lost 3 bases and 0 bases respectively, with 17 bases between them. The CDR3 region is CAISDPGAGSSNYGYTF. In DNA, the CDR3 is TGTGCCATCAGTGACCCCGGGGCGGGGTCCTCTAACTATGGCTACACCTTC.

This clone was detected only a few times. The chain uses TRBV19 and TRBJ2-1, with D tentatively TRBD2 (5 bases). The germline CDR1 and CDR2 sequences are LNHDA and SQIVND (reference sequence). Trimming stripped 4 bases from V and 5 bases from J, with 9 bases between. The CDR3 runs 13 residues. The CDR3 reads CASSTIGDNEQFF. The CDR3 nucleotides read TGTGCCAGTAGTACAATCGGGGACAATGAGCAGTTCTTC.

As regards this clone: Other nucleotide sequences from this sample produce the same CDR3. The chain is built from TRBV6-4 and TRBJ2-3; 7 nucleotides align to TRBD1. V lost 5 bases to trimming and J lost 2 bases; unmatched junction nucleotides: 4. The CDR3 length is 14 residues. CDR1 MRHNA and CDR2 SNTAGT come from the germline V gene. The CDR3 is CASSLDRATDTQYF. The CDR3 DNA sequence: TGTGCCAGCAGTCTCGACAGGGCCACAGATACGCAGTATTTT.

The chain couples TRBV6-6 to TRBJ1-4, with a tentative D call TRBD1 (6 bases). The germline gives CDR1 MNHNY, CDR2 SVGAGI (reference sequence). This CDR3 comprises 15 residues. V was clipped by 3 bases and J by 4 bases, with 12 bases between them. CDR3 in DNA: TGTGCCAGCAGTTATGCGGACAGAGGTAATGAAAAACTGTTTTTT. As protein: CASSYADRGNEKLFF.

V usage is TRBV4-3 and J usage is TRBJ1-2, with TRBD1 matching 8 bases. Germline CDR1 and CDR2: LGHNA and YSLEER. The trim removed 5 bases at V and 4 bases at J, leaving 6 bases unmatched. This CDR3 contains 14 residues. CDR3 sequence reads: CASSSGQGGYGYTF. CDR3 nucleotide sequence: TGCGCCAGCAGCTCTGGACAGGGAGGCTATGGCTACACCTTC.

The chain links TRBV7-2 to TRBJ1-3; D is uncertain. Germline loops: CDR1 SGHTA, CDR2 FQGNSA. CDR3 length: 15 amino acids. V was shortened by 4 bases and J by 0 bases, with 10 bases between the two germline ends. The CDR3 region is CASSSRVLSGNTIYF. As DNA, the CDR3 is TGTGCCAGCAGCTCCCGGGTCCTCTCTGGAAACACCATATATTTT.

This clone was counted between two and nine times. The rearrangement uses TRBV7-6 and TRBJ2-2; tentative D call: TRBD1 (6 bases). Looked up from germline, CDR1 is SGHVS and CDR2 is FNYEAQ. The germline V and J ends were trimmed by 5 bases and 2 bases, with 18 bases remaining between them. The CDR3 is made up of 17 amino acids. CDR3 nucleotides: TGTGCCAGCAGCACCTACAGGGAACGTGGAAACACCGGGGAGCTGTTTTTT. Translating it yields CASSTYRERGNTGELFF.

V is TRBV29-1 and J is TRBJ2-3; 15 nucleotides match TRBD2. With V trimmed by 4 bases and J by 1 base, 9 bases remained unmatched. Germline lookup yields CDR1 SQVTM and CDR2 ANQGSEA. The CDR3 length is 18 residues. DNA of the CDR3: TGCAGCGTTGTAGGACTAGCGGGGGGGCGCATGGGCACAGATACGCAGTATTTT. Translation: CSVVGLAGGRMGTDTQYF.

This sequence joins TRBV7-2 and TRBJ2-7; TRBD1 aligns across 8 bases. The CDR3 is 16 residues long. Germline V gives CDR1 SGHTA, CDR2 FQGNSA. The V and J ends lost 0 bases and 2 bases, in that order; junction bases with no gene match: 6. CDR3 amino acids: CASSLASGTGAYEQYF. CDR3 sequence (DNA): TGTGCCAGCAGCTTAGCTTCAGGGACAGGTGCCTACGAGCAGTACTTC.

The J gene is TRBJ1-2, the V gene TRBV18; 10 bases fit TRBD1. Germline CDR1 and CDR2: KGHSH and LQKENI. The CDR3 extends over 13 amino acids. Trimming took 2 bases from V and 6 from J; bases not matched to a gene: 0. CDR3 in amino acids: CASSPGQGDGYTF. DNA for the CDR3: TGTGCCAGCTCACCAGGACAGGGGGATGGCTACACCTTC.

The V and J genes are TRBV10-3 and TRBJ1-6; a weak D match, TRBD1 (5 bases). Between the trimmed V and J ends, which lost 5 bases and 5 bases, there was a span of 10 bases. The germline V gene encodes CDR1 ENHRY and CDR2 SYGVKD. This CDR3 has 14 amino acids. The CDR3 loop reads CAISQGRDNSPLHF. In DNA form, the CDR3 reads TGTGCCATCAGTCAGGGAAGGGATAATTCACCCCTCCACTTT.

CDR3 sequence (DNA): TGTGCCAGTTCCAGGGGCTACGAGCAGTACTTC. As protein: CASSRGYEQYF. The rearrangement uses TRBV19 and TRBJ2-7; perhaps TRBD1 as D (6 bases). The V end was cut by 8 bases, the J end by 3 bases, with 8 bases between. Germline loops: CDR1 LNHDA, CDR2 SQIVND (reference sequence). The CDR3 is 11 amino acids.

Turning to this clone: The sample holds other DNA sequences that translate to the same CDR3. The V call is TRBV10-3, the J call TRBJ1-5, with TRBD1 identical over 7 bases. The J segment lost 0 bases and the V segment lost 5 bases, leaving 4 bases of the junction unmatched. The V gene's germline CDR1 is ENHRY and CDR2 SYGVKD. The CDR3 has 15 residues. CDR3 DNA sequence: TGTGCCATCAGTTTAGGACAGGATAGCAATCAGCCCCAGCATTTT. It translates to CAISLGQDSNQPQHF.

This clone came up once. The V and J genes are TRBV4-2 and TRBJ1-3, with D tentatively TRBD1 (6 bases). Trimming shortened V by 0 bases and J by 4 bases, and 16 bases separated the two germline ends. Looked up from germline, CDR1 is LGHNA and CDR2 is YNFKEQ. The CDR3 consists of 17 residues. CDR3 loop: CASSQDRGIPGGNTIYF. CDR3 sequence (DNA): TGTGCCAGCAGCCAAGATAGGGGGATTCCGGGGGGAAACACCATATATTTT.

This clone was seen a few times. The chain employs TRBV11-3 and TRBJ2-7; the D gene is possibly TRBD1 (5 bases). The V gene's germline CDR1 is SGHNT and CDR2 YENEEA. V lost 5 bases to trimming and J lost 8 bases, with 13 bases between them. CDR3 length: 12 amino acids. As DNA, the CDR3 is TGTGCCAGCAGCCCGGAAGCAGGGAAGCAGTACTTC. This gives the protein CASSPEAGKQYF.

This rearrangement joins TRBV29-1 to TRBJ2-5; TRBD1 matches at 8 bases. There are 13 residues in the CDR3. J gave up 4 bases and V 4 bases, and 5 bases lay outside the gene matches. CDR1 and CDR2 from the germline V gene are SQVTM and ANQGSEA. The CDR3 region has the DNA TGCAGCGTTGCAGGGGGCTACGGAGAGACCCAGTACTTC. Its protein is CSVAGGYGETQYF. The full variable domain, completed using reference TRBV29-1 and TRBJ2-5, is SAVISQKPSRDICQRGTSLTIQCQVDSQVTMMFWYRQQPGQSLTLIATANQGSEATYESGFVIDKFPISRPNLTFSTLTVSNMSPEDSSIYLCSVAGGYGETQYFGPGTRLLVL.

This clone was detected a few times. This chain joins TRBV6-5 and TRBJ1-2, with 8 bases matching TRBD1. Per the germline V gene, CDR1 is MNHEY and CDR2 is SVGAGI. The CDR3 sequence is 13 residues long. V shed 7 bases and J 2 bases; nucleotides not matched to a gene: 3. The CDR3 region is CASTDRENYGYTF. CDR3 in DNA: TGTGCCAGCACGGACAGGGAGAACTATGGCTACACCTTC.

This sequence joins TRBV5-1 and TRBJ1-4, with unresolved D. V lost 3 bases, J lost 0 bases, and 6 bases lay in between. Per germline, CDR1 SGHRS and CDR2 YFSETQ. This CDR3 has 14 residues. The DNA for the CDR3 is TGCGCCAGCAGCTCAGAACCAACTAATGAAAAACTGTTTTTT. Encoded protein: CASSSEPTNEKLFF.

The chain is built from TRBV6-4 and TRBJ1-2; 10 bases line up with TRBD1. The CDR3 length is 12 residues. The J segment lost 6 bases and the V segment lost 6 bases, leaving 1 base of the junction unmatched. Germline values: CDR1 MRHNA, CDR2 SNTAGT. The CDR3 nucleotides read TGTGCCAGCAGGGGACAGGGGAATGGCTACACCTTC. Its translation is CASRGQGNGYTF.

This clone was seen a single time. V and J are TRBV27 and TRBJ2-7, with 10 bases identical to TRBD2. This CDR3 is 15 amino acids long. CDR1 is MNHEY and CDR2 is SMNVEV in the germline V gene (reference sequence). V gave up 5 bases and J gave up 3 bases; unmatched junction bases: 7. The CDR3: CASSPLAGEYYEQYF. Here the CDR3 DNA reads TGTGCCAGCAGTCCCCTAGCGGGGGAGTACTACGAGCAGTACTTC.

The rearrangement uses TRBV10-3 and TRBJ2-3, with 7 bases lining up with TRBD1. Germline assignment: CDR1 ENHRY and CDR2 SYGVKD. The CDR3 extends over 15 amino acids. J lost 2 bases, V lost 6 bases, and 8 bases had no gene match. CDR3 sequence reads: CAISPGTASTDTQYF. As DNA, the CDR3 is TGTGCCATCAGCCCCGGGACAGCGTCCACAGATACGCAGTATTTT.

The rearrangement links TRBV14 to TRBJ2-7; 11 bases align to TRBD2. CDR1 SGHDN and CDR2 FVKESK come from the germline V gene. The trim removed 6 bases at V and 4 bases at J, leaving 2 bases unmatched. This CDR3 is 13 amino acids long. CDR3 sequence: CASRASGGYEQYF. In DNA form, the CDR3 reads TGTGCCAGCAGGGCTAGCGGGGGGTACGAGCAGTACTTC.

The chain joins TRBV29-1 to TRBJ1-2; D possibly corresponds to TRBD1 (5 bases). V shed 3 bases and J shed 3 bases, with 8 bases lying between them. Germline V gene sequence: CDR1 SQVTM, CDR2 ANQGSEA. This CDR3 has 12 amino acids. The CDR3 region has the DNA TGCAGCGTTGAGGAAGGGGACTATGGCTACACCTTC. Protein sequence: CSVEEGDYGYTF.

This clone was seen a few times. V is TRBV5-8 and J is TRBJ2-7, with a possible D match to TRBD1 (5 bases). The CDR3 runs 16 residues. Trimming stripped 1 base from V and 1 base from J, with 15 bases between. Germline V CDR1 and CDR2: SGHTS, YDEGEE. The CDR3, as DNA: TGTGCCAGCAGCTTGATCGTGGGGCAGGGATCCTACGAGCAGTACTTC. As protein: CASSLIVGQGSYEQYF.

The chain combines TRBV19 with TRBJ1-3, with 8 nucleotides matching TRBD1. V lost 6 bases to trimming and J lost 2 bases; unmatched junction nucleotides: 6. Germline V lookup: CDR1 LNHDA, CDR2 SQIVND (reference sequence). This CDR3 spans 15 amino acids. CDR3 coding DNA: TGTGCCAGTAGACAAACAGGGGGAACTGGAAACACCATATATTTT. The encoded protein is CASRQTGGTGNTIYF.

CDR3 residues: CSAITGTGGYEQYF. CDR3 in DNA: TGCAGCGCCATCACCGGGACAGGGGGGTACGAGCAGTACTTC. The gene calls are TRBV29-1 and TRBJ2-7; 11 bases agree with TRBD1. The germline gives CDR1 SQVTM, CDR2 ANQGSEA. CDR3 length: 14 amino acids. V lost 7 bases and J lost 4; bases outside the gene matches: 9.